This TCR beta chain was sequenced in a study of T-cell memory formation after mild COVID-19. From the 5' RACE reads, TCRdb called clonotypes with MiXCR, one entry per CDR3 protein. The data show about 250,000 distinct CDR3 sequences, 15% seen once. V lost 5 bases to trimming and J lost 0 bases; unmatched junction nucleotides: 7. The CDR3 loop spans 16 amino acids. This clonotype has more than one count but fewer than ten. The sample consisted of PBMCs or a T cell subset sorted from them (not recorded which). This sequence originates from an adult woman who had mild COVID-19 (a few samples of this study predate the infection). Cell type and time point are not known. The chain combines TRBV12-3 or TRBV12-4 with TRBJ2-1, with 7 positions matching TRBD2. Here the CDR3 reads CASSRHRDYSYNEQFF. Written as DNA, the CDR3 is TGTGCCAGCAGTAGACACCGGGACTACTCCTACAATGAGCAGTTCTTC.